The 21 T cell receptor beta chains below all came from one sample that was sequenced in a study of cytomegalovirus exposure and HLA in healthy donors. Only in-frame clones appear in the TCRdb table, and some are missing; sequencing was by immunoSEQ multiplex PCR. The sample has 150,000 to 200,000 clones, 86% seen once; the top ten hold roughly 5.8%. Sample: PBMCs. These receptors originate from a woman in her thirties in good health and CMV-seronegative.

The rearrangement uses TRBV5-1 and TRBJ1-2; a possible D gene is TRBD1 (5 bases). CDR1 and CDR2 from the germline V gene are SGHRS and YFSETQ. Deletions cut 0 bases from V and 8 bases from J, with 17 bases between. The CDR3 has 15 amino acids. The CDR3 sequence: CASSLDLPGSNGYTF. CDR3 in DNA: TGCGCCAGCAGCTTGGATCTGCCAGGGTCGAACGGCTACACCTTC.

V is TRBV11-2 and J is TRBJ2-7; 11 bases are shared with TRBD1. V trimming: 5 bases; J trimming: 3 bases; junction bases outside the gene matches: 12. CDR3 length: 17 amino acids. The germline V gene has CDR1 SGHAT and CDR2 FQNNGV. As DNA, the CDR3 is TGTGCCAGCAGCCTCCGGACAGGGGGCCCGCCTGTCTACGAGCAGTACTTC. It translates to CASSLRTGGPPVYEQYF.

The rearrangement joins TRBV6-1 to TRBJ1-1; 7 bases fit TRBD1. Germline V lookup: CDR1 MNHNS, CDR2 SASEGT. V lost 5 bases, J lost 5 bases, and 5 bases stayed unmatched. The CDR3 consists of 13 residues. CDR3 DNA: TGTGCCAGCAGTAGACAGGGTGAAACTGAAGCTTTCTTT. It encodes CASSRQGETEAFF.

The chain combines TRBV6-6 with TRBJ1-4, with no clear D. There are 12 residues in the CDR3. Deletions cut 4 bases from V and 7 bases from J, with 7 bases between. Germline CDR1 is MNHNY and CDR2 is SVGAGI (reference sequence). In DNA form, the CDR3 reads TGTGCCAGCAGTTCCTCGGGTGAAAAACTGTTTTTT. Protein: CASSSSGEKLFF.

The genes are TRBV5-4 and TRBJ1-2, with D perhaps matching TRBD1 (6 bases). Germline CDR1 and CDR2: SGHNT and YYREEE (reference sequence). This CDR3 is 16 amino acids long. The ends were cut back, 3 bases at V and 3 bases at J, with 18 bases in the middle. This CDR3 reads CASSSPTGNPYYGYTF. The CDR3 nucleotides read TGTGCCAGCAGCTCCCCGACAGGAAATCCTTACTATGGCTACACCTTC.

The gene calls are TRBV27 and TRBJ1-6; tentatively, D is TRBD1 (5 bases). Per the germline V gene, CDR1 is MNHEY and CDR2 is SMNVEV (reference sequence). There are 14 residues in the CDR3. The V end was cut by 6 bases, the J end by 5 bases, with 11 bases between. The CDR3 here is CASSLTGDNSPLHF. CDR3 sequence (DNA): TGTGCCAGCAGCCTAACAGGAGATAATTCACCCCTCCACTTT.

This clone was counted only a few times. This sequence joins TRBV15 and TRBJ2-7; 7 positions match TRBD1. The CDR3 runs 15 residues. Germline CDR1 reads LNHNV; CDR2 reads YYDKDF (reference sequence). The junction had 9 bases not matched to a gene; V was cut back by 2 bases and J by 5 bases. The CDR3 spells CATSRSNTGVNEQYF. The CDR3 DNA reads TGTGCCACCAGCAGATCCAATACAGGGGTCAACGAGCAGTACTTC.

The V gene is TRBV7-2, the J gene TRBJ1-5; TRBD1 is a possible D gene (6 bases). Between the trimmed V and J ends, which lost 2 bases and 1 base, there was a span of 15 bases. The CDR3 length is 17 residues. Germline V gene data show CDR1 as SGHTA and CDR2 as FQGNSA. CDR3: CASSLLPGALSNQPQHF. The CDR3 region has the DNA TGTGCCAGCAGCTTATTGCCGGGGGCGCTAAGCAATCAGCCCCAGCATTTT. Complete variable domain (other parts from reference TRBV7-2 and TRBJ1-5): GAGVSQSPSNKVTEKGKDVELRCDPISGHTALYWYRQSLGQGLEFLIYFQGNSAPDKSGLPSDRFSAERTGGSVSTLTIQRTQQEDSAVYLCASSLLPGALSNQPQHFGDGTRLSIL.

This chain uses TRBV2 with TRBJ1-5; tentatively, D is TRBD1 (5 bases). The length of the CDR3 is 15 residues. The ends were cut back, 8 bases at V and 4 bases at J, with 18 bases in the middle. CDR1 is SNHLY, CDR2 FYNNEI, per germline. The CDR3 here is CASSQGRGGNQPQHF. The CDR3 DNA reads TGTGCCAGCTCTCAAGGGCGGGGGGGAAATCAGCCCCAGCATTTT. Drawing the rest from reference TRBV2 and TRBJ1-5, the complete variable domain is EPEVTQTPSHQVTQMGQEVILRCVPISNHLYFYWYRQILGQKVEFLVSFYNNEISEKSEIFDDQFSVERPDGSNFTLKIRSTKLEDSAMYFCASSQGRGGNQPQHFGDGTRLSIL.

This clone turned up a few times. The gene calls are TRBV11-1 and TRBJ1-2; perhaps TRBD1 as D (6 bases). Looked up from germline, CDR1 is SGHAT and CDR2 is FQDESV (reference sequence). The CDR3 has 13 residues. The V gene lost 5 bases and the J gene lost 2 bases, with 9 bases spanning the gap. Here the CDR3 DNA reads TGTGCCAGCAGCCAGGACAGAAACTATGGCTACACCTTC. This sequence encodes CASSQDRNYGYTF.

The chain carries TRBV2 and TRBJ1-4, with TRBD1 matching over 9 bases. Germline CDR1 SNHLY, CDR2 FYNNEI. V was pared by 5 bases and J by 4 bases, with 8 bases of the junction left unmatched. This CDR3 spans 16 amino acids. The CDR3 protein is CASSFFGQGNNEKLFF. The CDR3, as DNA: TGTGCCAGCAGTTTCTTCGGACAGGGGAATAATGAAAAACTGTTTTTT.

V is TRBV5-4 and J is TRBJ1-5; a weak D match, TRBD1 (5 bases). The CDR3 covers 15 residues. CDR1 is SGHNT and CDR2 is YYREEE in the germline V gene (reference sequence). V was shortened by 0 bases and J by 0 bases, with 7 bases between the two germline ends. The CDR3 DNA reads as TGTGCCAGCAGCTTGGGGGGGGATAGCAATCAGCCCCAGCATTTT. It translates to CASSLGGDSNQPQHF.

This chain uses TRBV28 with TRBJ2-7, with 8 bases aligning to TRBD2. Germline trimming cut 2 bases from V and 6 bases from J; bases unmatched to any gene: 6. CDR1 MDHEN and CDR2 SYDVKM come from the germline V gene. The CDR3 contains 14 residues. The CDR3 DNA is TGTGCCAGCAGTTTAAGCGGGAGTTTTTCCGAGCAGTACTTC. It yields the protein CASSLSGSFSEQYF. Full variable domain (missing parts from reference TRBV28 and TRBJ2-7): DVKVTQSSRYLVKRTGEKVFLECVQDMDHENMFWYRQDPGLGLRLIYFSYDVKMKEKGDIPEGYSVSREKKERFSLILESASTNQTSMYLCASSLSGSFSEQYFGPGTRLTVT.

V is TRBV7-2 and J is TRBJ2-7; 7 positions agree with TRBD2. V lost 5 bases and J lost 2; bases outside the gene matches: 12. This CDR3 contains 16 residues. Germline CDR1 reads SGHTA; CDR2 reads FQGNSA. CDR3 sequence reads: CASSLQSGATTYEQYF. In DNA, the CDR3 is TGTGCCAGCAGCCTGCAGAGCGGGGCCACCACCTACGAGCAGTACTTC.

The table lists this clone with a count of one. The chain combines TRBV6-5 with TRBJ1-4; a possible D gene is TRBD1 (5 bases). Germline CDR1 MNHEY, CDR2 SVGAGI. V shed 5 bases and J shed 6 bases, with 13 bases lying between them. The CDR3 is made up of 14 amino acids. The DNA of the CDR3 is TGTGCCAGCAGTCGGGGGGGGATTGATGAAAAACTGTTTTTT. Encoded protein: CASSRGGIDEKLFF.

The chain carries TRBV13 and TRBJ2-2; 10 bases are a match to TRBD1. The CDR3 contains 15 residues. The germline CDR1 and CDR2 sequences are PRHDT and FYEKMQ (reference sequence). Germline trimming cut 0 bases from V and 5 bases from J; bases unmatched to any gene: 0. CDR3 nucleotide sequence: TGTGCCAGCAGCTTAGGGGACAGGGGGACCGGGGAGCTGTTTTTT. This encodes CASSLGDRGTGELFF.

The chain couples TRBV5-5 to TRBJ2-2; D call uncertain. Germline CDR1 is SGHKS and CDR2 is YYEKEE (reference sequence). This CDR3 region has 14 residues. Trimming removed 7 bases from V and 4 bases from J, with 14 bases in between. The CDR3 region has the DNA TGTGCCAGCGAGAGAGTTCCCCCCACCGGGGAGCTGTTTTTT. Its translation: CASERVPPTGELFF.

The rearrangement uses TRBV9 and TRBJ2-7; TRBD1 matches at 7 bases. In germline, CDR1 is SGDLS, CDR2 YYNGEE. CDR3 length equals 16 residues. Trimming took 3 bases from V and 2 from J; bases not matched to a gene: 11. This CDR3 is CASSDETGPFPYEQYF. The CDR3 bases are TGTGCCAGCAGCGACGAGACAGGGCCCTTCCCCTACGAGCAGTACTTC.

V gene TRBV18 combines with J gene TRBJ2-7, with TRBD1 matching 12 bases. Germline values: CDR1 KGHSH, CDR2 LQKENI. The trim removed 3 bases at V and 5 bases at J, leaving 5 bases unmatched. The CDR3 has 15 amino acids. CDR3 nucleotides: TGTGCCAGCTCACCGCGGGACAGGGGGCCCCACGAGCAGTACTTC. It specifies CASSPRDRGPHEQYF. Together with reference TRBV18 and TRBJ2-7, the CDR3 gives the full variable domain: NAGVMQNPRHLVRRRGQEARLRCSPMKGHSHVYWYRQLPEEGLKFMVYLQKENIIDESGMPKERFSAEFPKEGPSILRIQQVVRGDSAAYFCASSPRDRGPHEQYFGPGTRLTVT.

Comments on this clone: A read error may produce the germline difference seen at one junction end. The rearrangement uses TRBV7-7 and TRBJ2-7; D not resolved. Germline CDR1 SSHAT, CDR2 FNYEAQ (reference sequence). CDR3 length: 11 amino acids. This CDR3 is CASRLYYEQYF. As DNA, the CDR3 is TGTGCTAGCAGACTTTACTACGAGCAGTACTTC. The full variable domain, completed using reference TRBV7-7 and TRBJ2-7, is GAGVSQSPRYKVTKRGQDVTLRCDPISSHATLYWYQQALGQGPEFLTYFNYEAQPDKSGLPSDRFSAERPEGSISTLTIQRTEQRDSAMYRCASRLYYEQYFGPGTRLTVT.

The rearrangement uses TRBV28 and TRBJ1-5, with 9 bases fitting TRBD1. The V gene's germline CDR1 is MDHEN and CDR2 SYDVKM. This CDR3 is 15 amino acids long. V gave up 6 bases and J gave up 1 base; unmatched junction bases: 4. CDR3 DNA sequence: TGTGCCAGCAGCTGGGGGACAGGGAGCAATCAGCCCCAGCATTTT. Protein product: CASSWGTGSNQPQHF.